A selection of T cell receptor beta chains follows, all from one sample in a study of T cells in Graves' hyperthyroidism and ophthalmopathy. MiXCR, run by TCRdb on the multiplex PCR reads, gives a single entry per CDR3 protein. Of approximately 430,000 distinct CDR3 sequences listed, 15% to 18% are singletons. Material for sequencing was blood. These receptors were collected from a young woman with Graves' hyperthyroidism. CDR3s leave out the opening cysteine and the closing phenylalanine or tryptophan. A row's size may be missing; if present it is once, few, many or a size class.

v_call: TRBV6-5
clone_size: few
cdr3_aa: ASSIQGRGVSYEQY

v_call: TRBV18
clone_size: many
cdr3_aa: ASSPGQSRTQY

v_call: TRBV20-1
clone_size: many
cdr3_aa: SAPGLTQETQY

v_call: TRBV19
clone_size: few
cdr3_aa: ASSNVAGRYNEQF

v_call: TRBV5-1
clone_size: many
cdr3_aa: ASSLARVDTQY

v_call: TRBV9
clone_size: .
cdr3_aa: ASSAQRGTEGSGAGELF

v_call: TRBV7-6
clone_size: many
cdr3_aa: ASSPQTFGGSQDTQY

v_call: TRBV9
clone_size: .
cdr3_aa: ASSVDGRFNEKLF

v_call: TRBV4-2
clone_size: .
cdr3_aa: ASSRASTGNSYEQY

v_call: TRBV6-5
clone_size: .
cdr3_aa: ASSYDFYNEQF

v_call: TRBV7-9
clone_size: few
cdr3_aa: ASSSWTDYEQY

v_call: TRBV6-1
clone_size: few
cdr3_aa: ASRGTGWLDEQY

v_call: TRBV7-8
clone_size: few
cdr3_aa: ASSPRASANSPLH

v_call: TRBV6-1
clone_size: .
cdr3_aa: ASSGASGQGSYEQY

v_call: TRBV13
clone_size: .
cdr3_aa: ASSLQGDYNSPLH

v_call: TRBV19
clone_size: many
cdr3_aa: ASSIVASVNTEAF

v_call: TRBV12-3/TRBV12-4
clone_size: many
cdr3_aa: ASTAWQNYGYT